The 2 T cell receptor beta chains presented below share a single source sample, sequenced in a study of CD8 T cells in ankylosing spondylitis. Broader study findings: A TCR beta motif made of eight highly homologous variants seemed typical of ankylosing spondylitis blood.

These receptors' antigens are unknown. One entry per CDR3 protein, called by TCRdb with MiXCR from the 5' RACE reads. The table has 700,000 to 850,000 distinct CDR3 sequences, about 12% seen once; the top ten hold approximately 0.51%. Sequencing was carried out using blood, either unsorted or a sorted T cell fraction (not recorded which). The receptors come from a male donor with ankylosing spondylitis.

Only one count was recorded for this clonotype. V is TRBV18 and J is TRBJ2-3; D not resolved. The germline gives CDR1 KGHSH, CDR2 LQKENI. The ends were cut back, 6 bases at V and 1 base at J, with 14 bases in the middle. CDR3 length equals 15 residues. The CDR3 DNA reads TGTGCCAGCTCCGTCGCCCCGGGTGGCACAGATACGCAGTATTTT. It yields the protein CASSVAPGGTDTQYF.

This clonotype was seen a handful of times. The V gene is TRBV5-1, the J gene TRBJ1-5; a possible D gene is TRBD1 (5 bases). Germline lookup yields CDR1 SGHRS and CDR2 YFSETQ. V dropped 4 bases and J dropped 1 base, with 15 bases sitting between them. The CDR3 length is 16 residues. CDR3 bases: TGCGCCAGCAGCCCCGACGGGGCATGGAGCAATCAGCCCCAGCATTTT. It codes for CASSPDGAWSNQPQHF.